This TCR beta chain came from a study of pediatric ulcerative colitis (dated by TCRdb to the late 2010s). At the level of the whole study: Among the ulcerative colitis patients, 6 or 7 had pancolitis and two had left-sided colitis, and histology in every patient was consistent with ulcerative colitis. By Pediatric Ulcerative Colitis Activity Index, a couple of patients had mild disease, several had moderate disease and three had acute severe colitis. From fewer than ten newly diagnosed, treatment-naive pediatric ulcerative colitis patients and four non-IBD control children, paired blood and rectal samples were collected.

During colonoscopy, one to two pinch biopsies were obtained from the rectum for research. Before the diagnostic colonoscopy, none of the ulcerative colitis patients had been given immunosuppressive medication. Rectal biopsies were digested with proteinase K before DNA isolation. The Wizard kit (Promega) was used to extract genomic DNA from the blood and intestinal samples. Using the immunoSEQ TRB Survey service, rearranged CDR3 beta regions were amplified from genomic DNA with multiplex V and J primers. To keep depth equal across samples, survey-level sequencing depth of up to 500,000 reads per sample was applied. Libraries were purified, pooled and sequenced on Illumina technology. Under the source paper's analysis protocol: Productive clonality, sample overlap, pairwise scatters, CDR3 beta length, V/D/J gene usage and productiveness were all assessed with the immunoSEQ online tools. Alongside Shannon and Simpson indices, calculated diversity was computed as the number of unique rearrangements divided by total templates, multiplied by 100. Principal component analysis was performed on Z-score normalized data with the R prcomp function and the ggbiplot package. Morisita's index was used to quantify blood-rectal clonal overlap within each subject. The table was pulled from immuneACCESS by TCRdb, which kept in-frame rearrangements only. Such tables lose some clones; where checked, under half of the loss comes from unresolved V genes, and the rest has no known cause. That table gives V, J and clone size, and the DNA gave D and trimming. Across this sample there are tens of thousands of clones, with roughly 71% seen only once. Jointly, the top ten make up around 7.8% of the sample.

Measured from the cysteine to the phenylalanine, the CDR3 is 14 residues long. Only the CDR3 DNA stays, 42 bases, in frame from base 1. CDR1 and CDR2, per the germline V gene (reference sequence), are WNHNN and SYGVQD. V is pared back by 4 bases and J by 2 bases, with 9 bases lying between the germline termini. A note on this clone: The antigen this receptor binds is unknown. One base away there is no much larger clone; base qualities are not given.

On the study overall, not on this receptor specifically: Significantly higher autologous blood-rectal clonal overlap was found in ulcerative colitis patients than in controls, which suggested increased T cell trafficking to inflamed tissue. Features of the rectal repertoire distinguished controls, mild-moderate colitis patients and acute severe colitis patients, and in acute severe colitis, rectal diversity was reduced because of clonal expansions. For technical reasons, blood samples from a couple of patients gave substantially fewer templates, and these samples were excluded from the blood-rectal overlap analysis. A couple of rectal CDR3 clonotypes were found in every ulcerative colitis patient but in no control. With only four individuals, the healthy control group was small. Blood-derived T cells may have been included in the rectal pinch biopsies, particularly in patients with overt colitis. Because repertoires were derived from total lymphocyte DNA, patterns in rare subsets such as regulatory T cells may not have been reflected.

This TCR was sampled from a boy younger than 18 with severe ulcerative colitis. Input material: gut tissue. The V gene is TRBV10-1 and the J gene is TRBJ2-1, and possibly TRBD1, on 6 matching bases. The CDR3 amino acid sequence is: CASSGTETYNEQFF. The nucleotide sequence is TGCGCCAGCAGTGGGACAGAGACCTACAATGAGCAGTTCTTC.